A selection of T cell receptor beta chains follows, all from one sample in a study of blood T cell repertoires in COVID-19. Profiled with immunoSEQ multiplex PCR; TCRdb holds only in-frame clones, not every one. Of 150,000 to 200,000 clones detected, about 86% appear once; the ten largest clones hold about 4%. Sequencing used peripheral blood. These receptors all come from a young man with active or convalescent COVID-19. CDR3s include the opening cysteine and the closing phenylalanine or tryptophan. The order of the fields is J gene, clone size, V gene, D gene, CDR3 DNA, CDR3 protein. D genes are given only for firm matches. Some rows mark clone size as missing; the rest say once, few, many or name a class of expanded clone.

j_call: TRBJ1-2
clone_size: .
v_call: TRBV6-6
d_call: TRBD1
cdr3_nt: TGTGCCAGCAGTTCGACAGGGGCCTATGGCTACACCTTC
cdr3_aa: CASSSTGAYGYTF

j_call: TRBJ2-3
clone_size: .
v_call: TRBV20-1
d_call: .
cdr3_nt: TGCAGTGCTAGTTCCCGACAGGTCGGGGCAGATACGCAGTATTTT
cdr3_aa: CSASSRQVGADTQYF

j_call: TRBJ1-4
clone_size: .
v_call: TRBV27
d_call: .
cdr3_nt: TGTGCCAGCAGTTTTCGGCACAACAGCGAAAAACTGTTTTTT
cdr3_aa: CASSFRHNSEKLFF

j_call: TRBJ1-6
clone_size: .
v_call: TRBV4-1
d_call: TRBD1
cdr3_nt: TGCGCCAGCAGCCTATCGACAGGGTATAATTCACCCCTCCACTTT
cdr3_aa: CASSLSTGYNSPLHF

j_call: TRBJ1-3
clone_size: once
v_call: TRBV6-5
d_call: TRBD1
cdr3_nt: TGTGCCAGCAGGCGACAGGGGTCTGGAAACACCATATATTTT
cdr3_aa: CASRRQGSGNTIYF

j_call: TRBJ1-2
clone_size: .
v_call: TRBV4-2
d_call: .
cdr3_nt: TGTGCCAGCAGCCAAGATTTAACAGCTTCTAACTATGGCTACACCTTC
cdr3_aa: CASSQDLTASNYGYTF

j_call: TRBJ2-3
clone_size: .
v_call: TRBV5-1
d_call: .
cdr3_nt: TGCGCCAGCAGCTGGCAGGGTGATCAAGGCACAGATACGCAGTATTTT
cdr3_aa: CASSWQGDQGTDTQYF

j_call: TRBJ2-2
clone_size: once
v_call: TRBV29-1
d_call: .
cdr3_nt: TGCAGCGTTGAAGATTTCGGCACCGGGGAGCTGTTTTTT
cdr3_aa: CSVEDFGTGELFF

j_call: TRBJ1-1
clone_size: .
v_call: TRBV29-1
d_call: TRBD1
cdr3_nt: TGCAGCGTTGGCGTAGGGGGCTTCACTGAAGCTTTCTTT
cdr3_aa: CSVGVGGFTEAFF

j_call: TRBJ1-1
clone_size: .
v_call: TRBV12-3/TRBV12-4
d_call: .
cdr3_nt: TGTGCCAGCAGTTTGAAAGGGGGCACTGAAGCTTTCTTT
cdr3_aa: CASSLKGGTEAFF

j_call: TRBJ1-3
clone_size: .
v_call: TRBV14
d_call: .
cdr3_nt: TGTGCCAGCAGCCCAAACCGGGGCACCATATATTTT
cdr3_aa: CASSPNRGTIYF

j_call: TRBJ1-1
clone_size: .
v_call: TRBV12-3/TRBV12-4
d_call: .
cdr3_nt: TGTGCCAGCAGTTTTGCGGGGGTCGGACCTTTCTTT
cdr3_aa: CASSFAGVGPFF

j_call: TRBJ1-2
clone_size: .
v_call: TRBV5-1
d_call: TRBD1
cdr3_nt: TGCGCCAGCACCCTAAAGGGGGCAGGGGGCTACTATGGCTACACCTTC
cdr3_aa: CASTLKGAGGYYGYTF

j_call: TRBJ2-2
clone_size: .
v_call: TRBV4-3
d_call: .
cdr3_nt: TGCGCCAGCAGCCAAGAAATCACTAGGGGAGGAAACACCGGGGAGCTGTTTTTT
cdr3_aa: CASSQEITRGGNTGELFF

j_call: TRBJ1-5
clone_size: .
v_call: TRBV19
d_call: .
cdr3_nt: TGTGCCACCCGGCCGGGGGGCAATCAGCCCCAGCATTTT
cdr3_aa: CATRPGGNQPQHF

j_call: TRBJ1-2
clone_size: .
v_call: TRBV29-1
d_call: TRBD1
cdr3_nt: TGCAGCGTTGTCCCCGGGACAGGGGGCTATGGCTACACCTTC
cdr3_aa: CSVVPGTGGYGYTF

j_call: TRBJ1-5
clone_size: .
v_call: TRBV29-1
d_call: TRBD1
cdr3_nt: TGCAGCGTTATAACCGGGACAGGTAATCAGCCCCAGCATTTT
cdr3_aa: CSVITGTGNQPQHF

j_call: TRBJ1-3
clone_size: .
v_call: TRBV5-4
d_call: .
cdr3_nt: TGTGCCAGCAGCTTAGACAGGAGGCGGACGAACACCATATATTTT
cdr3_aa: CASSLDRRRTNTIYF

j_call: TRBJ2-1
clone_size: .
v_call: TRBV14
d_call: TRBD1
cdr3_nt: TGTGCCAGCAGCCCGATGGGCGCCGGGACAGGTGACTACAATGAGCAGTTCTTC
cdr3_aa: CASSPMGAGTGDYNEQFF

j_call: TRBJ1-6
clone_size: .
v_call: TRBV4-2
d_call: .
cdr3_nt: TGTGCCAGCAGCCAAGATATGGGGCTTTTATCACCCCTCCACTTT
cdr3_aa: CASSQDMGLLSPLHF